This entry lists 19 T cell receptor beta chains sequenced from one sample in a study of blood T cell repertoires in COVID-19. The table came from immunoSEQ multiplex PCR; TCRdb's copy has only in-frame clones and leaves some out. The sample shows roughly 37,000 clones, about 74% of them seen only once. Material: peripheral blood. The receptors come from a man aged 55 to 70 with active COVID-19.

CDR3 sequence (DNA): TGTGCCAGCAGCGTTGGGACTATGAATCACGGGAGTACGCAGTATTTT. Its protein product is CASSVGTMNHGSTQYF. The rearrangement joins TRBV7-3 to TRBJ2-3, with TRBD2 identical over 7 bases. V shed 5 bases, J shed 8 bases, and the junction held 16 bases outside the gene matches. The CDR3 sequence is 16 residues long. From germline, CDR1 is SGHTA and CDR2 FQGTGA.

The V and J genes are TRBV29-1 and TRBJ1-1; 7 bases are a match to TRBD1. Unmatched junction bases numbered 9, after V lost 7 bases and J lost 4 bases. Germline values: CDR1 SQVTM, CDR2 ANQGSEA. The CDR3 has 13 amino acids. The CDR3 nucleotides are TGCAGCGGCGGAGGGGGCGCTGGCACTGAAGCTTTCTTT. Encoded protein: CSGGGGAGTEAFF.

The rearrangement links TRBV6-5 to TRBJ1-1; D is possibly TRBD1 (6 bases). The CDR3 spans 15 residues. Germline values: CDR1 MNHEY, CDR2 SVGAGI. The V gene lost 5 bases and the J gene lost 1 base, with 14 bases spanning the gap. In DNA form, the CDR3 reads TGTGCCAGCAGTCATATACAGGGATCGAACACTGAAGCTTTCTTT. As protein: CASSHIQGSNTEAFF.

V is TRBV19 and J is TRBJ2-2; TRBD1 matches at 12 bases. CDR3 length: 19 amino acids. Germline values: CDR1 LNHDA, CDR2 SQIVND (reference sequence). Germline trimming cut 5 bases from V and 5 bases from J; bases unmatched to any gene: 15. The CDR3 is CASSVDPRDRGRRTGELFF. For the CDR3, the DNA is TGTGCCAGTAGTGTTGACCCCCGGGACAGGGGGCGTAGGACCGGGGAGCTGTTTTTT.

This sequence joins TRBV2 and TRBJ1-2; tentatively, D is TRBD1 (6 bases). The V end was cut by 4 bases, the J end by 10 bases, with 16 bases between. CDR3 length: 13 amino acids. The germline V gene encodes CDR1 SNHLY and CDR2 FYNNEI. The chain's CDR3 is CASSGEGESAYTF. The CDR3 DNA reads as TGTGCCAGCAGTGGAGAGGGGGAAAGTGCCTACACCTTC. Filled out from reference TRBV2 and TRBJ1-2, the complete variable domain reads EPEVTQTPSHQVTQMGQEVILRCVPISNHLYFYWYRQILGQKVEFLVSFYNNEISEKSEIFDDQFSVERPDGSNFTLKIRSTKLEDSAMYFCASSGEGESAYTFGSGTRLTVV.

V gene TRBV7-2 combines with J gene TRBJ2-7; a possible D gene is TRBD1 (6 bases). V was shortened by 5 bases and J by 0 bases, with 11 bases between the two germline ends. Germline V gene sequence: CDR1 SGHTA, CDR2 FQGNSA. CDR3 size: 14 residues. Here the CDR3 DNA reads TGTGCCAGCAGCCGCCAGGGGTCCTCCTACGAGCAGTACTTC. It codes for CASSRQGSSYEQYF.

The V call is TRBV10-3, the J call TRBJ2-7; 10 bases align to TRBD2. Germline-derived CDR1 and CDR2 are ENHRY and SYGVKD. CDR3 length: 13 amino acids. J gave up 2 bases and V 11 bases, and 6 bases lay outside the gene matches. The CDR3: CAAQAGGPYEQYF. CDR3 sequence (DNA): TGTGCCGCCCAAGCGGGAGGGCCCTACGAGCAGTACTTC.

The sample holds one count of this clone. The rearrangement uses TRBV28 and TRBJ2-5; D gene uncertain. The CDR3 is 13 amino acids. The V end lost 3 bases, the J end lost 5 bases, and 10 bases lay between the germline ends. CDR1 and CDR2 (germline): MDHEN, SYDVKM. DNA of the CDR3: TGTGCCAGCAGTTTTGGCTGGGCGGAGACCCAGTACTTC. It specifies CASSFGWAETQYF.

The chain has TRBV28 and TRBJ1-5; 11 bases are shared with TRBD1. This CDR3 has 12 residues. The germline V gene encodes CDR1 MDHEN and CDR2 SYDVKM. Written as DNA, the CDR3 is TGTGCGGGACAGGGGGGCAATCAGCCCCAGCATTTT. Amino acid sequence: CAGQGGNQPQHF. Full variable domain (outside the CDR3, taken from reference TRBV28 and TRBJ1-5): DVKVTQSSRYLVKRTGEKVFLECVQDMDHENMFWYRQDPGLGLRLIYFSYDVKMKEKGDIPEGYSVSREKKERFSLILESASTNQTSMYLCAGQGGNQPQHFGDGTRLSIL.

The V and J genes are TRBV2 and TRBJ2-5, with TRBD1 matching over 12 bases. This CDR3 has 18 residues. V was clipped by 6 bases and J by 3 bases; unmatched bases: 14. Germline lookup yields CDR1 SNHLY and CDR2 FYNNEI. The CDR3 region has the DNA TGTGCCAGCAGCGGGACAGGGGGCGGAGGGGGGTTAGAAGAGACCCAGTACTTC. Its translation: CASSGTGGGGGLEETQYF. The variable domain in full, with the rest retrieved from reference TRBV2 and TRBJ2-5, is EPEVTQTPSHQVTQMGQEVILRCVPISNHLYFYWYRQILGQKVEFLVSFYNNEISEKSEIFDDQFSVERPDGSNFTLKIRSTKLEDSAMYFCASSGTGGGGGLEETQYFGPGTRLLVL.

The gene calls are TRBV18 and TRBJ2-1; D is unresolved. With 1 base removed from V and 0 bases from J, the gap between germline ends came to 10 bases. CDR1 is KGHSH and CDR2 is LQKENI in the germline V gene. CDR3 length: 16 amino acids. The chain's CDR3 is CASSPLVRVSYNEQFF. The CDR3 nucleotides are TGTGCCAGCTCACCACTTGTCCGGGTCTCCTACAATGAGCAGTTCTTC.

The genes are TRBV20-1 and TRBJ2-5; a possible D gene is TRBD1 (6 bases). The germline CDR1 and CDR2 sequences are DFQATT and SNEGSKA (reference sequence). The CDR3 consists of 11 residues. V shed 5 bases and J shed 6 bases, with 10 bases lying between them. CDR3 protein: CSAYRVQTQYF. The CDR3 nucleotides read TGCAGTGCTTACAGGGTTCAGACCCAGTACTTC.

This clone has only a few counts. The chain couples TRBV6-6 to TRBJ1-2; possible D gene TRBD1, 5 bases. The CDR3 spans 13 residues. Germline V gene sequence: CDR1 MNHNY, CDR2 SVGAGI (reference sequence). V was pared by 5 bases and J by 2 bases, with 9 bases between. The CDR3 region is CASSPGSNYGYTF. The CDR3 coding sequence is TGTGCCAGCAGTCCAGGGTCGAACTATGGCTACACCTTC.

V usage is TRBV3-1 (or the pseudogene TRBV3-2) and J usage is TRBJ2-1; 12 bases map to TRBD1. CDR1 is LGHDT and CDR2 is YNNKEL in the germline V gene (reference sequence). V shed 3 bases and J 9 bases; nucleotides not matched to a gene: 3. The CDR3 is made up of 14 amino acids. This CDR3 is CASSQGQGAVEQFF. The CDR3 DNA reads TGTGCCAGCAGCCAGGGACAGGGGGCTGTTGAGCAGTTCTTC.

The chain's CDR3 is CASSVGAGGGRYTDTQYF. In nucleotides, the CDR3 is TGTGCCAGCAGCGTAGGAGCGGGAGGCGGCCGATACACAGATACGCAGTATTTT. The rearrangement joins TRBV9 to TRBJ2-3, with TRBD2 identical over 9 bases. The CDR3 is 18 amino acids. Germline V gene lookup returns CDR1 SGDLS and CDR2 YYNGEE. Trimming at V came to 0 bases and at J to 2 bases, leaving 10 bases not matched to a gene.

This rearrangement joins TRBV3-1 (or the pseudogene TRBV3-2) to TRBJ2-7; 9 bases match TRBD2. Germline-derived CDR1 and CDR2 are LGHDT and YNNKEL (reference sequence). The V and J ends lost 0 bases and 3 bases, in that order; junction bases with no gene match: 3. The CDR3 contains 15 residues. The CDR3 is CASSQEASGIYEQYF. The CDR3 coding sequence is TGTGCCAGCAGCCAAGAGGCTAGCGGGATCTACGAGCAGTACTTC.

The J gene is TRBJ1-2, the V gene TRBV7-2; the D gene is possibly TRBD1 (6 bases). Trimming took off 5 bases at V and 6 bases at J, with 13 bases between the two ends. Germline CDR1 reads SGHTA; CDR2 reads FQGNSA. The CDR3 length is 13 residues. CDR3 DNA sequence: TGTGCCAGCAGCCGACAGGAGCAACATGGCTACACCTTC. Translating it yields CASSRQEQHGYTF.

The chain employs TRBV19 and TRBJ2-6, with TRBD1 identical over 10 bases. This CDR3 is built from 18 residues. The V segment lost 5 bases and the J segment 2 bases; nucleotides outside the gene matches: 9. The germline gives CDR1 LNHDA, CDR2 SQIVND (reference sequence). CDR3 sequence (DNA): TGTGCCAGTAGTGCCGAGACAGGGGGCGGCCCTGGGGCCAACGTCCTGACTTTC. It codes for CASSAETGGGPGANVLTF.

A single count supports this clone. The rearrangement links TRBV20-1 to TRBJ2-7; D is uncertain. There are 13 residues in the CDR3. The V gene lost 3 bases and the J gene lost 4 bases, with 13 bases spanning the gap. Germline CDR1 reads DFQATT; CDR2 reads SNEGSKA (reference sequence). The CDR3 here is CSASSAGAYEQYF. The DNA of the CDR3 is TGCAGTGCTAGTTCGGCAGGCGCTTACGAGCAGTACTTC.